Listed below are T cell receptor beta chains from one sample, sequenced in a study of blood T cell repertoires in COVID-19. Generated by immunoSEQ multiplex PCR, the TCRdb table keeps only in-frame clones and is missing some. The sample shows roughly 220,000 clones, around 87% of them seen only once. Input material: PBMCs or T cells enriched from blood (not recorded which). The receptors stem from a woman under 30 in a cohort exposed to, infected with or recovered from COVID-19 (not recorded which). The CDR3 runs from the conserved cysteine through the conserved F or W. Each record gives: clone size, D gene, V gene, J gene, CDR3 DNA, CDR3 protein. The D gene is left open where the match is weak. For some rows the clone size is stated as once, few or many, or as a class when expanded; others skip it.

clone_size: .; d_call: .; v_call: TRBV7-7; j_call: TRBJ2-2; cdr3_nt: TGTGCCAGCAGACGAGACACTAACACCGGGGAGCTGTTTTTT; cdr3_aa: CASRRDTNTGELFF
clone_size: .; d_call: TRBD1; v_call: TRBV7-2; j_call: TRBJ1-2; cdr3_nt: TGTGCCAGCAGCTTAGCGTCCGGGACAGGGGGTTCTGGCTACACCTTC; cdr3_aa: CASSLASGTGGSGYTF
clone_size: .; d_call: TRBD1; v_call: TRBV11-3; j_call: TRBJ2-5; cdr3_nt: TGTGCCAGCAGCTTCGGGGCAGGGGGCGGAGAGACCCAGTACTTC; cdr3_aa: CASSFGAGGGETQYF
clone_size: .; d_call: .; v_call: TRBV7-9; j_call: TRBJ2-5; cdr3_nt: TGTGCCACGCGGGGGCGGGGTTTGGAGACCCAGTACTTC; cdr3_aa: CATRGRGLETQYF
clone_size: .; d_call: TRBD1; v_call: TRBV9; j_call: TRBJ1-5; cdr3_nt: TGTGCCAGCAGCGTAGGGGGACAGGACAATCAGCCCCAGCATTTT; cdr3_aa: CASSVGGQDNQPQHF
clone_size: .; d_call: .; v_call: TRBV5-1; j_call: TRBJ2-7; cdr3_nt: TGCGCCAGCAGCCCTACCGGGGTCAGCTCCTACGAGCAGTACTTC; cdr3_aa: CASSPTGVSSYEQYF
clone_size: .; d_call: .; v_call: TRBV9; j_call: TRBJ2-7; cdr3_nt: TGTGCCAGCAGCGTCGATACAGGGTCCGAGCAGTACTTC; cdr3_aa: CASSVDTGSEQYF
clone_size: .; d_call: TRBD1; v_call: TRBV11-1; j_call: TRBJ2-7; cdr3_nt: TGTGCCAGCAGCCTCGGGACAGTGGGCCGGGGCGAGCAGTACTTC; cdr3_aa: CASSLGTVGRGEQYF
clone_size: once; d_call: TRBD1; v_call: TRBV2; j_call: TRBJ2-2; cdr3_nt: TGTGCCAGCAGAGTACAGGGGGCGAGGACCGGGGAGCTGTTTTTT; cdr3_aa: CASRVQGARTGELFF
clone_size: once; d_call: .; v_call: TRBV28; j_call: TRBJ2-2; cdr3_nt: TGTGCCAGCAGACAGGGCCAGGTAACCGGGGAGCTGTTTTTT; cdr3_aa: CASRQGQVTGELFF
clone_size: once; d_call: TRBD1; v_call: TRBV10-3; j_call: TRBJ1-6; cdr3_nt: TGTGCCATCAGTGAGGTGTACAGGGGCTATAATTCACCCCTCCACTTT; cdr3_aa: CAISEVYRGYNSPLHF
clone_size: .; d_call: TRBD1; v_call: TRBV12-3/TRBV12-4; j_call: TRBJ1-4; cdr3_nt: TGTGCCAGCAGTTTAACAGGGGATGAAAAACTGTTTTTT; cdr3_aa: CASSLTGDEKLFF
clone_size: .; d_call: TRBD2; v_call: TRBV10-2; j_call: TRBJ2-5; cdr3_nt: TGCGCCAGCAGTGGAGGGTCGGGAGGGAAAGAGACCCAGTACTTC; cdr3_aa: CASSGGSGGKETQYF
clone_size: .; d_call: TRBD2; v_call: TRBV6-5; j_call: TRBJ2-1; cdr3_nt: TGTGCCGGAAGGCTAGCGGGATACAATGAGCAGTTCTTC; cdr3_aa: CAGRLAGYNEQFF
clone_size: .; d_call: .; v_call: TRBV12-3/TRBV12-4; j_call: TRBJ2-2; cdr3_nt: TGTGCCAGCAACCCGACAGTCACCGGGGAGCTGTTTTTT; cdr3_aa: CASNPTVTGELFF
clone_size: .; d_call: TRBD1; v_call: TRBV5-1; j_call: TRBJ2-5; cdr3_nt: TGCGCCAGCAGCCCTGATACAGGGGTGGGGACCCAGTACTTC; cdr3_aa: CASSPDTGVGTQYF
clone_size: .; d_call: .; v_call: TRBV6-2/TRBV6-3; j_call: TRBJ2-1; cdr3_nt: TGTGCCAGCAGTTCACGGACAGCTATCTACAATGAGCAGTTCTTC; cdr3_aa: CASSSRTAIYNEQFF
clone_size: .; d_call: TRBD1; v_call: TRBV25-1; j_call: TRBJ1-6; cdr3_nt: TGTGCCAGCGGGACAGGGGTTTCACCCCTCCACTTT; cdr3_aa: CASGTGVSPLHF
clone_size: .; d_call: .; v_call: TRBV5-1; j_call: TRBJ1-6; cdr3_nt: TGCGCCAGCAGCTTGGAAGCGGTGTCAAATTCACCCCTCCACTTT; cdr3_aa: CASSLEAVSNSPLHF
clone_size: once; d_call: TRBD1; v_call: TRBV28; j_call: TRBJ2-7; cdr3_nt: TGTGCCAGCAGTTTATGGACAGGGGGCAAGGACGAGCAGTACTTC; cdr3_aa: CASSLWTGGKDEQYF